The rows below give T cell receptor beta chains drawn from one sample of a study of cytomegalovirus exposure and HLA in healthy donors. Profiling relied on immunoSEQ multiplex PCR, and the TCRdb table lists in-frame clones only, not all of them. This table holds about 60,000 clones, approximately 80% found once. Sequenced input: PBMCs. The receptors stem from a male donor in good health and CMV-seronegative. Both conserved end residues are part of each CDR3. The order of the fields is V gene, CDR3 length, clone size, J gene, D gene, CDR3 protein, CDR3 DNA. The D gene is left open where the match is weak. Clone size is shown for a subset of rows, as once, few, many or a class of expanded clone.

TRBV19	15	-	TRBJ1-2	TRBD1	CASSMDRGVGYGYTF	TGTGCCAGTAGTATGGACAGGGGAGTGGGCTATGGCTACACCTTC
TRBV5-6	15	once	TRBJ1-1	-	CASRHRVLGNTEAFF	TGTGCCAGCAGACACAGGGTATTAGGGAACACTGAAGCTTTCTTT
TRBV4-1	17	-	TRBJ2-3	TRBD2	CASSQEAPSGVKNTQYF	TGCGCCAGCAGCCAAGAGGCTCCTAGCGGGGTGAAGAATACGCAGTATTTT
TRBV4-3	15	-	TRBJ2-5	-	CASSQDGLSQETQYF	TGCGCCAGCAGCCAAGATGGACTATCCCAAGAGACCCAGTACTTC
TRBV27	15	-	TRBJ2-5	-	CASSFGQPKGETQYF	TGTGCCAGCAGTTTTGGACAGCCAAAAGGGGAGACCCAGTACTTC
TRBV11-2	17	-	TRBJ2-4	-	CASSSLSGSLAKNIQYF	TGTGCCAGCAGCTCCTTAAGCGGGTCGTTAGCCAAAAACATTCAGTACTTC
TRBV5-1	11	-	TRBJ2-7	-	CASRKGGEQYF	TGCGCCAGCAGGAAGGGAGGCGAGCAGTACTTC
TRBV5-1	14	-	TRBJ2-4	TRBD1	CASSFGTEENSQYF	TGCGCCAGCAGCTTCGGGACAGAGGAAAACAGTCAGTACTTC
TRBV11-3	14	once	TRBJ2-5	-	CASSSGLPIETQYF	TGTGCCAGCAGCTCCGGACTACCCATCGAGACCCAGTACTTC
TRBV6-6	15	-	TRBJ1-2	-	CASSYSPGAGYGYTF	TGTGCCAGCAGTTACAGTCCAGGGGCGGGCTATGGCTACACCTTC
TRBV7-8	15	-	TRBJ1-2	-	CASSPETAATYGYTF	TGTGCCAGCAGCCCAGAGACGGCGGCCACCTATGGCTACACCTTC
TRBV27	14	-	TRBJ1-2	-	CASSSSRGGDGYTF	TGTGCCAGCAGTTCGTCCCGGGGGGGCGATGGCTACACCTTC
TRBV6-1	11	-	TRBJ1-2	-	CAGTGFYGYTF	TGTGCCGGAACGGGTTTCTATGGCTACACCTTC
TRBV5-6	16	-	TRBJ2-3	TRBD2	CASSSLRTRSADTQYF	TGTGCCAGCAGCTCGTTAAGGACTAGATCAGCAGATACGCAGTATTTT
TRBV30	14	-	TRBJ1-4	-	CAWSVGGGIEKLFF	TGTGCCTGGAGTGTCGGTGGGGGGATCGAAAAACTGTTTTTT
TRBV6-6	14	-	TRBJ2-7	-	CASSPADSPYEQYF	TGTGCCAGCAGTCCAGCCGACAGCCCCTACGAGCAGTACTTC
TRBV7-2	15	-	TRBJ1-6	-	CASSQALQGSSPLHF	TGTGCCAGCAGTCAGGCCCTACAGGGAAGTTCACCCCTCCACTTT
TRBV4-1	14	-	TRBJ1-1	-	CASSNRVGGTEAFF	TGCGCCAGCAGCAACAGGGTGGGAGGGACTGAAGCTTTCTTT
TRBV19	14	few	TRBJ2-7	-	CASSASQGSYEQYF	TGTGCCAGTAGTGCGTCACAGGGATCCTACGAGCAGTACTTC
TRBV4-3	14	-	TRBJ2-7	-	CASSQVRGSYEQYF	TGCGCCAGCAGCCAAGTCCGGGGCTCCTACGAGCAGTACTTC
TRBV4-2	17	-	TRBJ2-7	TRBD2	CASSPEGLAGGTYEQYF	TGTGCCAGCAGCCCAGAGGGGCTAGCGGGGGGTACCTACGAGCAGTACTTC
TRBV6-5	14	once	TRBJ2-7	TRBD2	CASSRGGTFYEQYF	TGTGCCAGCAGCCGCGGGGGAACCTTCTACGAGCAGTACTTC
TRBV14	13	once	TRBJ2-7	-	CASSQVQVGEQYF	TGTGCCAGCAGCCAAGTCCAGGTTGGGGAGCAGTACTTC
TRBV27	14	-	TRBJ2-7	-	CASPKEEVCYEQYF	TGTGCCAGCCCCAAGGAAGAGGTTTGTTACGAGCAGTACTTC
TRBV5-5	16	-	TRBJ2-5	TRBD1	CASSLTGTGLQETQYF	TGTGCCAGCAGCTTAACCGGGACAGGGCTTCAAGAGACCCAGTACTTC
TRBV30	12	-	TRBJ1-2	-	CAWSVLRGGYTF	TGTGCCTGGAGTGTACTCAGGGGTGGCTACACCTTC